This TCR beta chain is from a study of blood T cells in healthy people across ages. V was pared by 0 bases and J by 2 bases, with 7 bases between. Germline CDR1 SEHNR, CDR2 FQNEAQ (reference sequence). The CDR3 loop spans 15 amino acids. It was with a sample-barcoded 5' primer and a J-beta primer mix that a second PCR of about 7 to 12 cycles was run. TCRdb recomputed calls from the 5' RACE reads with MiXCR, one row per CDR3 protein. In the table there are around 600,000 distinct CDR3 sequences, 40% to 50% of which are singletons. Study-wide findings and caveats: Naive CD4+ cells and diversity were both higher in long-lived donors than in aged donors. The CMV status of each donor remained undetermined, and this could have confounded shifts in expanded clonotypes.

This clonotype has just a few counts. The antigen remains unidentified. The draw of peripheral blood yielded around 9.6 milliliters from each donor. Sequencing input: blood. The receptor was isolated from an elderly man in good health. This chain links TRBV7-9 with TRBJ1-4, with D maybe TRBD1 (6 bases). The DNA for the CDR3 is TGTGCCAGCAGCTTAGCGACAGGCACTAATGAAAAACTGTTTTTT. It specifies CASSLATGTNEKLFF.